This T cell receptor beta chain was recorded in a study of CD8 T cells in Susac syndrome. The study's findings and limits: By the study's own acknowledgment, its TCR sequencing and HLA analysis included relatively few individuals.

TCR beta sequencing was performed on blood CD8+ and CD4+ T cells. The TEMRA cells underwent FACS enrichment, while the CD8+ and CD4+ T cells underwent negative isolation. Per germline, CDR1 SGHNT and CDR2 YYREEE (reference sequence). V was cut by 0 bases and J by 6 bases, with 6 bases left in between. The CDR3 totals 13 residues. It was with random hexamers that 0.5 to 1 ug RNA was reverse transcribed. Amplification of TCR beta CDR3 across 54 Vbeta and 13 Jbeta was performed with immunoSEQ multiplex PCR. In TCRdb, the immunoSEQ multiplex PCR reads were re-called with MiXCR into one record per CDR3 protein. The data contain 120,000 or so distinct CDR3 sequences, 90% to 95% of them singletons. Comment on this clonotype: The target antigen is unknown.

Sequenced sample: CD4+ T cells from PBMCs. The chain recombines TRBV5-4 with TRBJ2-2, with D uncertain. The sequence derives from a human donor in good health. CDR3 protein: CASSLGGSGELFF. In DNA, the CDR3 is TGTGCCAGCAGCTTGGGGGGATCCGGGGAGCTGTTTTTT.